These 14 T cell receptor beta chains originate from one sample sequenced in a study of cytomegalovirus exposure and HLA in healthy donors. PCR primers comprised 60 Vbeta and 13 Jbeta primers. Sequencing used immunoSEQ multiplex PCR; TCRdb keeps in-frame clones, though not all of them. The sample carries fewer than 200,000 clones, 75% recorded once. Specimen: PBMCs. These receptors all come from a woman aged 45 to 65 in good health and CMV-seropositive.

Note on this clone: Relative to the germline gene, one junction end is altered; a read error may explain this. This chain links TRBV7-9 with TRBJ2-1; the D gene is possibly TRBD1 (6 bases). This CDR3 is built from 14 residues. Germline CDR1 reads SEHNR; CDR2 reads FQNEAQ (reference sequence). The CDR3 DNA follows: TGTGCCGGCAGCTTATACCGGGCACAGGGCGAGCAGTTCTTC. It yields the protein CAGSLYRAQGEQFF.

This clone was seen a handful of times. V gene TRBV5-6 combines with J gene TRBJ2-2; the D gene is possibly TRBD2 (5 bases). The CDR3 is 15 residues long. With 2 bases removed from V and 7 bases from J, the gap between germline ends came to 15 bases. Germline-derived CDR1 and CDR2 are SGHDT and YYEEEE. CDR3 amino acids: CASSFDYLPIGELFF. Written as DNA, the CDR3 is TGTGCCAGCAGCTTCGACTACCTTCCTATCGGGGAGCTGTTTTTT.

This clone was detected a few times. The chain employs TRBV12-5 and TRBJ1-1; D is ambiguous. Trimming took 1 base from V and 2 from J, leaving 23 bases between them. This CDR3 contains 19 residues. Germline V gives CDR1 LGHNT, CDR2 FRNRAP. The CDR3 DNA sequence: TGTGCTAGTGGTTTGGCCGCAGCGAATACCGCCCTCCCCAACACTGAAGCTTTCTTT. This gives the protein CASGLAAANTALPNTEAFF.

Comments on this clone: The sample contains more than one DNA sequence encoding this CDR3. The chain joins TRBV5-6 to TRBJ2-3; 9 bases map to TRBD2. The junction had 2 bases not matched to a gene; V was cut back by 5 bases and J by 1 base. Germline-derived CDR1 and CDR2 are SGHDT and YYEEEE. The CDR3 is 14 residues long. The CDR3 DNA follows: TGTGCCAGCAGTTCTAGCGGGGGCACAGATACGCAGTATTTT. This encodes CASSSSGGTDTQYF.

V is TRBV19 and J is TRBJ1-1, with TRBD1 matching over 7 bases. Germline V CDR1 and CDR2: LNHDA, SQIVND (reference sequence). There are 14 residues in the CDR3. The J segment lost 0 bases and the V segment lost 2 bases, leaving 0 bases of the junction unmatched. This chain's CDR3 is CASSITGVNTEAFF. As DNA, the CDR3 is TGTGCCAGTAGTATAACAGGGGTGAACACTGAAGCTTTCTTT.

This clone was detected only a few times. The chain joins TRBV6-5 to TRBJ2-7; D might be TRBD1 (5 bases). V lost 0 bases and J lost 5, with 11 bases in between. Germline values: CDR1 MNHEY, CDR2 SVGAGI. The length of the CDR3 is 14 residues. CDR3 amino acids: CASSYSSWGDEQYF. The CDR3 DNA is TGTGCCAGCAGTTACTCATCCTGGGGCGACGAGCAGTACTTC.

This clone was detected only a few times. The rearrangement uses TRBV5-1 and TRBJ1-1; TRBD1 might be the D (6 bases). Germline CDR1 SGHRS, CDR2 YFSETQ. The CDR3 totals 16 residues. V shed 0 bases and J shed 4 bases, with 16 bases lying between them. The CDR3 reads CASSLADGGPRTEAFF. CDR3 sequence (DNA): TGCGCCAGCAGCTTGGCCGATGGGGGCCCGCGCACTGAAGCTTTCTTT. Together with reference TRBV5-1 and TRBJ1-1, the CDR3 gives the full variable domain: KAGVTQTPRYLIKTRGQQVTLSCSPISGHRSVSWYQQTPGQGLQFLFEYFSETQRNKGNFPGRFSGRQFSNSRSEMNVSTLELGDSALYLCASSLADGGPRTEAFFGQGTRLTVV.

Regarding this clone: The limits of the CDR3 on the DNA are not certain, so only TCRdb's listed CDR3 is given. V is TRBV27 and J is TRBJ2-7; the table assigns TRBD2, which was not confirmed against the DNA. CDR1 and CDR2 from the germline V gene are MNHEY and SMNVEV (reference sequence). Ends included, the CDR3 has 14 residues. CDR3 amino acids: CASSLFGGGADKYF.

The chain uses TRBV5-1 and TRBJ2-7; D gene unclear. Germline V gene lookup returns CDR1 SGHRS and CDR2 YFSETQ. The CDR3 covers 14 residues. V lost 0 bases and J lost 6, with 13 bases in between. CDR3 bases: TGCGCCAGCAGCTTGGCCTACACCTCGGGCGAGCAGTACTTC. Translated, it gives CASSLAYTSGEQYF.

This clone was recorded a few times. The gene calls are TRBV11-1 and TRBJ1-6; TRBD1 is a possible D gene (5 bases). The CDR3 has 14 residues. The germline V gene encodes CDR1 SGHAT and CDR2 FQDESV (reference sequence). Deletions cut 2 bases from V and 9 bases from J, with 11 bases between. CDR3 DNA sequence: TGTGCCAGCAGCTTAATAGGGGCGCTTTCACCCCTCCACTTT. This gives the protein CASSLIGALSPLHF. Full variable domain (missing parts from reference TRBV11-1 and TRBJ1-6): EAEVAQSPRYKITEKSQAVAFWCDPISGHATLYWYRQILGQGPELLVQFQDESVVDDSQLPKDRFSAERLKGVDSTLKIQPAELGDSAMYLCASSLIGALSPLHFGNGTRLTVT.

This chain connects TRBV5-1 to TRBJ1-2, with 7 positions matching TRBD1. The length of the CDR3 is 14 residues. Germline V gene data show CDR1 as SGHRS and CDR2 as YFSETQ. The V and J ends lost 0 bases and 4 bases, in that order; junction bases with no gene match: 3. Here the CDR3 DNA reads TGCGCCAGCAGCTTGGAACAGGGGAGCTATGGCTACACCTTC. Its protein product is CASSLEQGSYGYTF. The full variable domain, its missing parts supplied by reference TRBV5-1 and TRBJ1-2, is KAGVTQTPRYLIKTRGQQVTLSCSPISGHRSVSWYQQTPGQGLQFLFEYFSETQRNKGNFPGRFSGRQFSNSRSEMNVSTLELGDSALYLCASSLEQGSYGYTFGSGTRLTVV.

The V gene is TRBV6-5, the J gene TRBJ1-6; 9 bases agree with TRBD1. V lost 6 bases, J lost 7 bases, and 7 bases stayed unmatched. The CDR3 loop spans 15 amino acids. Germline V gene lookup returns CDR1 MNHEY and CDR2 SVGAGI. CDR3 protein: CASRDQGQGNSPLHF. DNA of the CDR3: TGTGCCAGCAGGGACCAGGGACAGGGAAATTCACCCCTCCACTTT.

This chain uses TRBV4-2 with TRBJ2-3; 9 bases line up with TRBD2. The V segment lost 5 bases and the J segment 0 bases; nucleotides outside the gene matches: 6. The CDR3 is made up of 16 amino acids. Germline assignment: CDR1 LGHNA and CDR2 YNFKEQ. CDR3 residues: CASSVTRGGSTDTQYF. CDR3 coding DNA: TGTGCCAGCAGCGTAACGCGGGGGGGAAGCACAGATACGCAGTATTTT.

The V gene is TRBV6-1, the J gene TRBJ2-1; TRBD2 matches 9 bases. CDR1 MNHNS and CDR2 SASEGT come from the germline V gene. The CDR3 is 14 amino acids. V dropped 4 bases and J dropped 8; count of bases not matched to a gene: 6. The CDR3 sequence: CASSGRGGWDEQFF. Written as DNA, the CDR3 is TGTGCCAGCAGTGGGCGGGGGGGCTGGGATGAGCAGTTCTTC.